This T cell receptor beta chain derives from a study of shared clonotypes between healthy human individuals. Nashville, Tennessee was home to all donors, each a Caucasian adult. Produced via immunoSEQ multiplex PCR; TCRdb's table is partial and in-frame only. The sample has 2.3 million or so clones; 90% to 95% are singletons. The CDR3 is 14 amino acids. Germline loops: CDR1 WNHNN, CDR2 SYGVQD (reference sequence). The V segment lost 7 bases and the J segment 8 bases; nucleotides outside the gene matches: 4. The sequence derives from a young man in good health. Some clones in this sample may be carry-over from other donors' samples. This chain uses TRBV10-1 with TRBJ2-1; TRBD2 matches at 14 bases. The source material was naive CD4+ T cells from PBMCs. Subset denoted: CD45RA+ positively selected. CDR3 nucleotide sequence: TGCGCCAGCAATGGGACTAGCGGGAGCGATGAGCAGTTCTTC. Its protein is CASNGTSGSDEQFF.